This T cell receptor beta chain was captured in a study of blood T cell repertoires in COVID-19. Germline CDR1 SGHTA, CDR2 FQGNSA. V shed 5 bases and J shed 2 bases, with 16 bases lying between them. The CDR3 extends over 16 amino acids. Using immunoSEQ multiplex PCR, the repertoire was profiled, and TCRdb retains in-frame clones only, with some absent. The sample carries fewer than 650,000 clones, about 89% recorded once. The sequenced material came from peripheral blood. The receptor was derived from a woman in her fifties or sixties with COVID-19, enrolled during active disease. The rearrangement links TRBV7-2 to TRBJ2-1; tentatively, D is TRBD2 (6 bases). The CDR3 reads CASSPGPSSAYNEQFF. CDR3 nucleotides: TGTGCCAGCAGCCCCGGACCCTCTAGCGCCTACAATGAGCAGTTCTTC.